The 9 T cell receptor beta chains in this list originate from one sample, sequenced in a study of T cell responses to AZD1222 COVID-19 vaccine. The assay was immunoSEQ multiplex PCR, and TCRdb's table has in-frame clones only and misses some. The sample lists around 100,000 clones, approximately 86% occurring once. The sequencing used peripheral blood, collected on day 0 of AZD1222 vaccination. These receptors were taken from an adult in good health.

The V and J genes are TRBV9 and TRBJ2-7; D may be TRBD2 (6 bases). V lost 0 bases and J lost 2, with 12 bases in between. The CDR3 sequence is 15 residues long. The V gene's germline CDR1 is SGDLS and CDR2 YYNGEE. CDR3 region: CASSVGVAATYEQYF. The DNA for the CDR3 is TGTGCCAGCAGCGTAGGGGTAGCGGCTACCTACGAGCAGTACTTC.

This clone was observed many times. The chain recombines TRBV28 with TRBJ1-5, with a possible D match to TRBD1 (5 bases). Germline V gene sequence: CDR1 MDHEN, CDR2 SYDVKM. This CDR3 comprises 14 residues. Trimming pared 1 base from V and 7 bases from J, leaving 11 bases between. CDR3 bases: TGTGCCAGCAGTTTATTCAGGGAGGGACAGCCCCAGCATTTT. It yields the protein CASSLFREGQPQHF.

This clone came up a few times. The rearrangement uses TRBV27 and TRBJ1-6, with D uncertain. Germline V gives CDR1 MNHEY, CDR2 SMNVEV (reference sequence). Deletions cut 2 bases from V and 7 bases from J, with 18 bases between. There are 17 residues in the CDR3. The CDR3 nucleotides read TGTGCCAGCAGTTTAGAGTATCGGAAGGGCACGAATTCACCCCTCCACTTT. It specifies CASSLEYRKGTNSPLHF.

The chain employs TRBV9 and TRBJ1-4, with D unresolved. The CDR3 has 17 amino acids. The V gene's germline CDR1 is SGDLS and CDR2 YYNGEE. Deletions cut 0 bases from V and 8 bases from J, with 20 bases between. The CDR3 DNA sequence: TGTGCCAGCAGCGTAGGCGGCAGCCGCCCAGGTGGGGAAAAACTGTTTTTT. Its translation: CASSVGGSRPGGEKLFF.

The V call is TRBV2, the J call TRBJ1-4, with a weak D call TRBD1 (6 bases). Germline V gene lookup returns CDR1 SNHLY and CDR2 FYNNEI. V lost 0 bases and J lost 3, with 14 bases in between. The CDR3 is made up of 17 amino acids. In nucleotides, the CDR3 is TGTGCCAGCAGTGAAGCGGGGGGGCTTAGATCTAATGAAAAACTGTTTTTT. Its translation: CASSEAGGLRSNEKLFF.

The chain has TRBV5-6 and TRBJ2-7; 10 positions agree with TRBD1. Germline V CDR1 and CDR2: SGHDT, YYEEEE. Losses at the gene ends were 4 bases for V and 3 bases for J; bases not matched to a gene: 4. The CDR3 runs to 14 residues. DNA of the CDR3: TGTGCCAGCAGCCCAAGGGACAGGGGCTACGAGCAGTACTTC. Translating gives CASSPRDRGYEQYF.

Regarding this clone: The same CDR3 arises from other DNA sequences in this sample as well. This rearrangement joins TRBV28 to TRBJ2-7; 8 positions match TRBD1. The ends lost 5 bases at V and 1 base at J; junction bases unmatched: 4. CDR3 length: 14 residues. Germline-derived CDR1 and CDR2 are MDHEN and SYDVKM. The CDR3 loop reads CASSPGQGSYEQYF. In DNA, the CDR3 is TGTGCCAGCAGTCCAGGACAGGGTTCCTACGAGCAGTACTTC.

The chain carries TRBV7-8 and TRBJ1-1, with D tentatively TRBD1 (6 bases). V shed 5 bases and J shed 9 bases, with 16 bases lying between them. This CDR3 contains 13 residues. Per the germline V gene, CDR1 is SGHVS and CDR2 is FQNEAQ. The CDR3 sequence is CASSPPGEGQAFF. In DNA, the CDR3 is TGTGCCAGCAGCCCCCCAGGGGAGGGCCAAGCTTTCTTT. Based on the CDR3 plus reference TRBV7-8 and TRBJ1-1, the full variable domain is GAGVSQSPRYKVAKRGQDVALRCDPISGHVSLFWYQQALGQGPEFLTYFQNEAQLDKSGLPSDRFFAERPEGSVSTLKIQRTQQEDSAVYLCASSPPGEGQAFFGQGTRLTVV.

The chain carries TRBV6-6 and TRBJ2-1, with no clear D. There are 15 residues in the CDR3. Germline-derived CDR1 and CDR2 are MNHNY and SVGAGI (reference sequence). Trimming left V 5 bases short and J 0 bases short, with 11 bases between. The CDR3 here is CASSTEWSSYNEQFF. The DNA of the CDR3 is TGTGCCAGCAGTACGGAGTGGAGCTCCTACAATGAGCAGTTCTTC.